These 32 T cell receptor beta chains originate from one sample sequenced in a study of T cell responses to AZD1222 COVID-19 vaccine. Sequencing was performed with immunoSEQ multiplex PCR; in TCRdb, only in-frame clones are kept and a portion is missing. The repertoire consists of about 160,000 clones, with roughly 88% occurring once and the leading ten covering over 4%. The sequences come from peripheral blood, collected 28 days after the second AZD1222 dose. The origin of the receptors is an adult who received the AZD1222 COVID-19 vaccine.

The genes are TRBV14 and TRBJ1-3, with unresolved D. Trimming removed 2 bases from V and 4 bases from J, with 6 bases in between. The CDR3 sequence is 13 residues long. Germline V gives CDR1 SGHDN, CDR2 FVKESK. The CDR3 nucleotides are TGTGCCAGCAGCCAAATGAACGGAAACACCATATATTTT. This gives the protein CASSQMNGNTIYF.

This chain joins TRBV27 and TRBJ1-2; weak D call: TRBD1 (5 bases). This CDR3 spans 14 amino acids. V was pared by 6 bases and J by 2 bases, with 13 bases between. CDR1 and CDR2 from the germline V gene are MNHEY and SMNVEV (reference sequence). The CDR3 loop is CASSPDSFNYGYTF. The CDR3, as DNA: TGTGCCAGCAGCCCCGACAGCTTCAACTATGGCTACACCTTC.

This rearrangement joins TRBV7-9 to TRBJ1-1; D unclear. With 1 base removed from V and 1 base from J, the gap between germline ends came to 7 bases. CDR1 and CDR2 (germline): SEHNR, FQNEAQ (reference sequence). The length of the CDR3 is 14 residues. The CDR3 coding sequence is TGTGCCAGCAGCTTAGAACTGAAGAACACTGAAGCTTTCTTT. It yields the protein CASSLELKNTEAFF.

The chain links TRBV9 to TRBJ1-2, with D unresolved. The V end lost 1 base, the J end lost 7 bases, and 8 bases lay between the germline ends. Germline lookup yields CDR1 SGDLS and CDR2 YYNGEE. The CDR3 covers 12 residues. The CDR3 DNA follows: TGTGCCAGCAGCGTATCCGGTCGTGGCTACACCTTC. Protein product: CASSVSGRGYTF.

This rearrangement joins TRBV29-1 to TRBJ2-7, with D tentatively TRBD1 (5 bases). Trimming took off 0 bases at V and 2 bases at J, with 14 bases between the two ends. The V gene's germline CDR1 is SQVTM and CDR2 ANQGSEA. This CDR3 comprises 15 residues. The chain's CDR3 is CSVEDVPGRPYEQYF. For the CDR3, the DNA is TGCAGCGTTGAAGACGTACCAGGGCGACCCTACGAGCAGTACTTC.

V is TRBV11-2 and J is TRBJ1-1; tentatively, D is TRBD1 (5 bases). The CDR3 is 14 residues long. Trimming left V 0 bases short and J 11 bases short, with 16 bases between. Germline CDR1 is SGHAT and CDR2 is FQNNGV. CDR3 nucleotide sequence: TGTGCCAGCAGCTTAGATACGGGGGGGGAAGTTGCTTTCTTT. Translating it yields CASSLDTGGEVAFF.

The chain uses TRBV6-6 and TRBJ1-2; a possible D gene is TRBD1 (5 bases). Germline CDR1 MNHNY, CDR2 SVGAGI (reference sequence). The CDR3 covers 15 residues. Trimming took 8 bases from V and 5 from J, leaving 21 bases between them. CDR3 protein: CASSHQVQDQYGYTF. DNA for the CDR3: TGTGCCAGCTCTCACCAAGTACAGGACCAGTATGGCTACACCTTC.

This sequence joins TRBV4-2 and TRBJ2-1; 10 positions match TRBD2. Trimming took 1 base from V and 9 from J; bases not matched to a gene: 9. Germline V gene sequence: CDR1 LGHNA, CDR2 YNFKEQ. The CDR3 has 16 amino acids. The CDR3 here is CASSQVLSGGASEQFF. The CDR3 nucleotides read TGTGCCAGCAGCCAAGTGTTAAGCGGGGGGGCAAGTGAGCAGTTCTTC.

Here the CDR3 reads CASNPLAGITEAFF. DNA for the CDR3: TGTGCCAGCAACCCCTTGGCAGGGATAACTGAAGCTTTCTTT. The V and J genes are TRBV6-5 and TRBJ1-1; TRBD1 might be the D (5 bases). The CDR3 covers 14 residues. Deletions cut 7 bases from V and 5 bases from J, with 17 bases between. CDR1 and CDR2 from the germline V gene are MNHEY and SVGAGI.

This chain connects TRBV6-5 to TRBJ1-4; weak D call: TRBD1 (6 bases). The length of the CDR3 is 14 residues. CDR1 and CDR2 from the germline V gene are MNHEY and SVGAGI. The V end lost 10 bases, the J end lost 4 bases, and 16 bases lay between the germline ends. Written as DNA, the CDR3 is TGTGCCACCGAGGGGGGGGGAATTAATGAAAAACTGTTTTTT. Its translation: CATEGGGINEKLFF.

The CDR3 reads CASSQRPGAFF. CDR3 sequence (DNA): TGTGCCAGCAGTCAACGACCGGGAGCTTTCTTT. The chain uses TRBV6-5 and TRBJ1-1; D remains ambiguous. The germline V and J ends were trimmed by 5 bases and 10 bases, with 11 bases remaining between them. The CDR3 is 11 amino acids. Germline assignment: CDR1 MNHEY and CDR2 SVGAGI.

The chain links TRBV6-2 or TRBV6-3 to TRBJ1-1, with D hard to call. V was trimmed by 4 bases and J by 5 bases, leaving 5 bases between them. Per the germline V gene, CDR1 is MNHEY and CDR2 is SVGEGT. This CDR3 is 11 amino acids long. The CDR3, as DNA: TGTGCCAGCAGTTTAGCTACTGAAGCTTTCTTT. Translation gives CASSLATEAFF.

The chain has TRBV3-1 (or the pseudogene TRBV3-2) and TRBJ2-7, with 7 bases lining up with TRBD2. Trimming cost V 4 bases and J 5 bases; bases outside gene matches: 8. This CDR3 comprises 14 residues. Germline V lookup: CDR1 LGHDT, CDR2 YNNKEL (reference sequence). The DNA for the CDR3 is TGTGCCAGCAGCCGGGGAGGGGTAGCCCACGAGCAGTACTTC. Protein sequence: CASSRGGVAHEQYF.

The chain is built from TRBV25-1 and TRBJ1-2; D remains ambiguous. This CDR3 spans 13 amino acids. The germline V gene has CDR1 MGHDK and CDR2 SYGVNS. V was pared by 7 bases and J by 4 bases, with 13 bases between. Here the CDR3 DNA reads TGTGCCAGCACTAAAGGAACGCGCTATGGCTACACCTTC. It specifies CASTKGTRYGYTF.

This chain connects TRBV5-1 to TRBJ1-6; TRBD1 agrees at 9 bases. Germline CDR1 SGHRS, CDR2 YFSETQ. Trimming cost V 9 bases and J 7 bases; bases outside gene matches: 11. The CDR3 has 15 amino acids. The CDR3 loop is CAIMKSGQGNSPLHF. Written as DNA, the CDR3 is TGCGCCATCATGAAATCGGGACAGGGAAATTCACCCCTCCACTTT. Together with reference TRBV5-1 and TRBJ1-6, the CDR3 gives the full variable domain: KAGVTQTPRYLIKTRGQQVTLSCSPISGHRSVSWYQQTPGQGLQFLFEYFSETQRNKGNFPGRFSGRQFSNSRSEMNVSTLELGDSALYLCAIMKSGQGNSPLHFGNGTRLTVT.

The gene calls are TRBV30 and TRBJ2-7; 10 bases line up with TRBD1. Germline V gene data show CDR1 as GTSNPN and CDR2 as SVGIG (reference sequence). The V and J ends lost 5 bases and 0 bases, in that order; junction bases with no gene match: 7. This CDR3 has 15 amino acids. The CDR3 loop reads CAWDPGTGDSYEQYF. The CDR3 bases are TGTGCCTGGGATCCAGGGACAGGGGACTCCTACGAGCAGTACTTC.

The gene calls are TRBV5-1 and TRBJ2-5; D is unclear. The germline V and J ends were trimmed by 0 bases and 5 bases, with 11 bases remaining between them. There are 14 residues in the CDR3. Germline loops: CDR1 SGHRS, CDR2 YFSETQ. CDR3 residues: CASSLVSGKETQYF. In DNA form, the CDR3 reads TGCGCCAGCAGCTTGGTGTCGGGTAAGGAGACCCAGTACTTC. The full variable domain, its missing parts supplied by reference TRBV5-1 and TRBJ2-5, is KAGVTQTPRYLIKTRGQQVTLSCSPISGHRSVSWYQQTPGQGLQFLFEYFSETQRNKGNFPGRFSGRQFSNSRSEMNVSTLELGDSALYLCASSLVSGKETQYFGPGTRLLVL.

The V and J genes are TRBV7-9 and TRBJ2-2, with D possibly TRBD1 on 5 matching bases. V lost 0 bases, J lost 3 bases, and 14 bases lay in between. CDR3 length: 17 residues. Germline V lookup: CDR1 SEHNR, CDR2 FQNEAQ (reference sequence). As DNA, the CDR3 is TGTGCCAGCAGCTTAGCGTCAGGGAATTTGGACACCGGGGAGCTGTTTTTT. It codes for CASSLASGNLDTGELFF.

The V and J genes are TRBV7-9 and TRBJ2-7; maybe TRBD1 (5 bases). Germline CDR1 and CDR2: SEHNR and FQNEAQ (reference sequence). The V and J ends lost 3 bases and 7 bases respectively, with 13 bases between them. This CDR3 comprises 13 residues. CDR3 residues: CASSFSAGQEQYF. CDR3 bases: TGTGCCAGCAGCTTCTCGGCAGGGCAAGAGCAGTACTTC.

The table lists this clone with a few counts. The V call is TRBV5-1, the J call TRBJ1-4; D remains ambiguous. Germline V gene lookup returns CDR1 SGHRS and CDR2 YFSETQ. V was trimmed by 0 bases and J by 7 bases, leaving 13 bases between them. The CDR3 is 15 amino acids. The CDR3 is CASSLAVGFGEKLFF. Here the CDR3 DNA reads TGCGCCAGCAGCTTGGCCGTAGGGTTTGGTGAAAAACTGTTTTTT.

This sequence joins TRBV6-5 and TRBJ2-7; 8 bases align to TRBD1. The J segment lost 3 bases and the V segment lost 9 bases, leaving 10 bases of the junction unmatched. Germline assignment: CDR1 MNHEY and CDR2 SVGAGI. CDR3 size: 14 residues. The CDR3 DNA sequence: TGTGCCAGTAACCGACAGGGGCTACTCTACGAGCAGTACTTC. It codes for CASNRQGLLYEQYF.

This chain uses TRBV7-2 with TRBJ2-2; D perhaps matches TRBD2 (6 bases). The CDR3 sequence is 13 residues long. The germline V gene encodes CDR1 SGHTA and CDR2 FQGNSA. V was trimmed by 1 base and J by 6 bases, leaving 6 bases between them. The CDR3 DNA sequence: TGTGCCAGCAGCTTAGGACTAGCCGGGGAGCTGTTTTTT. Translated: CASSLGLAGELFF.

The rearrangement joins TRBV18 to TRBJ1-1; D not resolved. This CDR3 spans 11 amino acids. Trimming took off 6 bases at V and 7 bases at J, with 9 bases between the two ends. The germline gives CDR1 KGHSH, CDR2 LQKENI. In DNA form, the CDR3 reads TGTGCCAGCTCGGAAAGAGATGAAGCTTTCTTT. This encodes CASSERDEAFF.

This chain connects TRBV7-3 to TRBJ2-3; weak D call: TRBD1 (5 bases). CDR3 size: 15 residues. V was trimmed by 6 bases and J by 0 bases, leaving 13 bases between them. Germline CDR1 reads SGHTA; CDR2 reads FQGTGA. CDR3 nucleotide sequence: TGTGCCAGCAGGATGGGGCGGAGCAGCACAGATACGCAGTATTTT. It specifies CASRMGRSSTDTQYF.

V and J are TRBV27 and TRBJ2-7, with D perhaps given as TRBD1 or TRBD2 (6 bases each). Trimming took 2 bases from V and 4 from J, leaving 9 bases between them. From germline, CDR1 is MNHEY and CDR2 SMNVEV (reference sequence). The CDR3 extends over 13 amino acids. In nucleotides, the CDR3 is TGTGCCAGCAGTTTAAAAGGGGGGTACGAGCAGTACTTC. Protein sequence: CASSLKGGYEQYF.

The chain links TRBV7-2 to TRBJ1-3; weak D call: TRBD1 (6 bases). Germline CDR1 reads SGHTA; CDR2 reads FQGNSA. The CDR3 spans 15 residues. With 3 bases removed from V and 1 base from J, the gap between germline ends came to 10 bases. CDR3 sequence (DNA): TGTGCCAGCAGCTTGGGGGGGCTTTCTGGAAACACCATATATTTT. It encodes CASSLGGLSGNTIYF.

The chain combines TRBV18 with TRBJ1-4, with 10 bases fitting TRBD1. In germline, CDR1 is KGHSH, CDR2 LQKENI. There are 15 residues in the CDR3. The V segment lost 6 bases and the J segment 5 bases; nucleotides outside the gene matches: 6. The CDR3 coding sequence is TGTGCCAGCTCGGAGGGACAGGGGACGAATGAAAAACTGTTTTTT. Protein sequence: CASSEGQGTNEKLFF.

The chain employs TRBV12-3 or TRBV12-4 and TRBJ2-2; no firm D call. Trimming took 6 bases from V and 2 from J, leaving 4 bases between them. This CDR3 region has 12 residues. CDR3: CASRFNTGELFF. The CDR3 DNA follows: TGTGCCAGCAGATTTAACACCGGGGAGCTGTTTTTT.

The chain has TRBV6-5 and TRBJ1-1; tentative D call: TRBD1 (6 bases). The CDR3 covers 14 residues. Germline V gene sequence: CDR1 MNHEY, CDR2 SVGAGI. V was shortened by 6 bases and J by 4 bases, with 15 bases between the two germline ends. The CDR3 protein is CASSRPSGATEAFF. CDR3 nucleotide sequence: TGTGCCAGCAGCCGACCTTCGGGGGCCACTGAAGCTTTCTTT.

The chain is built from TRBV7-2 and TRBJ2-7; 10 nucleotides line up with TRBD2. The CDR3 runs 14 residues. Germline V CDR1 and CDR2: SGHTA, FQGNSA. Unmatched junction bases numbered 3, after V lost 1 base and J lost 6 bases. The chain's CDR3 is CASSLGQRGGEQYF. CDR3 sequence (DNA): TGTGCCAGCAGCTTAGGGCAGCGGGGGGGCGAGCAGTACTTC.

The CDR3 nucleotides read TGCGCCAGCAGCAAACCGCCGGGACAGGGCGATGAAAAACTGTTTTTT. It encodes CASSKPPGQGDEKLFF. The chain combines TRBV4-1 with TRBJ1-4; 9 bases agree with TRBD1. The J segment lost 6 bases and the V segment lost 5 bases, leaving 10 bases of the junction unmatched. The CDR3 has 16 amino acids. Germline CDR1 reads MGHRA; CDR2 reads YSYEKL.

The V call is TRBV30, the J call TRBJ1-4, with D perhaps TRBD1 (6 bases). V lost 3 bases to trimming and J lost 8 bases, with 16 bases between them. Germline loops: CDR1 GTSNPN, CDR2 SVGIG (reference sequence). The CDR3 is 14 residues long. CDR3: CAWSEGGLEEKLFF. The CDR3 nucleotides read TGTGCCTGGAGCGAGGGGGGCTTAGAGGAAAAACTGTTTTTT.